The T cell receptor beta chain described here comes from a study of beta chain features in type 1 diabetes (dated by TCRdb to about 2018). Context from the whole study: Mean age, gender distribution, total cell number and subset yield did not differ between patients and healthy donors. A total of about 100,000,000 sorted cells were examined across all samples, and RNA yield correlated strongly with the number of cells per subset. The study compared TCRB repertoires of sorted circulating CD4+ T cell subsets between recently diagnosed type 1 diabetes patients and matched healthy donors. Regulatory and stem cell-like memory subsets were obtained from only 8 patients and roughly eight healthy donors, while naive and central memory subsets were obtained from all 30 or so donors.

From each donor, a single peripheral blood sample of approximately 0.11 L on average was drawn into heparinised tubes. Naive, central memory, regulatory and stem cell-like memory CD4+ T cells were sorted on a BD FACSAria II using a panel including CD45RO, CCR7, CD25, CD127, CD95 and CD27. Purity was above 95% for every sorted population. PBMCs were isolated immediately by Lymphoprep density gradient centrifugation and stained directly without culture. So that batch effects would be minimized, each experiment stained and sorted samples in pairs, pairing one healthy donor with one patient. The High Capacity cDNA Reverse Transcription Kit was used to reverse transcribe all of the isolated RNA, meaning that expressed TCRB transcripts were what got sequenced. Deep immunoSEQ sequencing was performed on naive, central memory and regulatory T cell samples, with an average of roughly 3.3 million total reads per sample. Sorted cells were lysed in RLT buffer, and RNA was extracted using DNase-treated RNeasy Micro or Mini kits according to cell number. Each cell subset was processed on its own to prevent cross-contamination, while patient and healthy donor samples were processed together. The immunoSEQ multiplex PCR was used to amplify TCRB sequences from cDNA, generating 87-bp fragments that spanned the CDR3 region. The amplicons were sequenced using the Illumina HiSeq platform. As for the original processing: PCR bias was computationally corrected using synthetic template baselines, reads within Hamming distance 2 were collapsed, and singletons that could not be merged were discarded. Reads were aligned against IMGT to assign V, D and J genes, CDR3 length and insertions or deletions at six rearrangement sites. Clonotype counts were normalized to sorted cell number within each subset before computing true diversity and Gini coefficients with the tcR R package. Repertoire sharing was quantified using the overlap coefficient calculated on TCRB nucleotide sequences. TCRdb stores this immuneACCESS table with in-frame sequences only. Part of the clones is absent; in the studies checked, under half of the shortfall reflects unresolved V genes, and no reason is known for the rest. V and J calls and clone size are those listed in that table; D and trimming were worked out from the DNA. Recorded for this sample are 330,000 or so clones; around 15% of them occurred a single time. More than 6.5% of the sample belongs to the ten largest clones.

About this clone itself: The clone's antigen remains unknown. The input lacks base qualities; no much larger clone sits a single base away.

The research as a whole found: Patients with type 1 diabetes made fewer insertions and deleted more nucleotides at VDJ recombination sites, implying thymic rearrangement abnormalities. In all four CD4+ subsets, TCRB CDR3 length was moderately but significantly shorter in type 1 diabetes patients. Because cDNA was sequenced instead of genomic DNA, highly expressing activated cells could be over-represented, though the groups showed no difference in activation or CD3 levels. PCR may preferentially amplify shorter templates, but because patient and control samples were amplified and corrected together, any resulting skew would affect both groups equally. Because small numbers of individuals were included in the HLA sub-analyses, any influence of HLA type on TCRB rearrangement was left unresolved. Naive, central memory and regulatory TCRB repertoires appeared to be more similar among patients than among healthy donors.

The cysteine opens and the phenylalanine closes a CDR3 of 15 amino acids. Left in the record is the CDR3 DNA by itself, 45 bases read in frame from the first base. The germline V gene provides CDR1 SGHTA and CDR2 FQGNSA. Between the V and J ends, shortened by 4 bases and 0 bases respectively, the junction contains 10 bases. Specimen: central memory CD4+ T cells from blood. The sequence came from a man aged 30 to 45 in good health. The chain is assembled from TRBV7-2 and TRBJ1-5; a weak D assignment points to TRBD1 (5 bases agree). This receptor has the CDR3 CASSSGLNSNQPQHF. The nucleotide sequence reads TGTGCCAGCAGCTCGGGACTTAATAGCAATCAGCCCCAGCATTTT.